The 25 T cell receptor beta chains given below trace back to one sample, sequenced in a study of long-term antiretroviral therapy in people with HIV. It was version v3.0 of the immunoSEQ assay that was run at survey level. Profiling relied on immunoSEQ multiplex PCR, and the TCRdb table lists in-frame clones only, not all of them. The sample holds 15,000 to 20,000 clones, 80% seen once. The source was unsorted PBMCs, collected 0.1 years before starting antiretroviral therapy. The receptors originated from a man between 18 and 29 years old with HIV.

CDR3 nucleotides: TGTGCCAGCAGCTCAGGGCCTAGCGGGACCTACAATGAGCAGTTCTTC. This codes for CASSSGPSGTYNEQFF. The chain combines TRBV7-9 with TRBJ2-1; 9 bases fit TRBD2. This CDR3 comprises 16 residues. Germline CDR1 SEHNR, CDR2 FQNEAQ (reference sequence). Germline trimming cut 4 bases from V and 2 bases from J; bases unmatched to any gene: 6.

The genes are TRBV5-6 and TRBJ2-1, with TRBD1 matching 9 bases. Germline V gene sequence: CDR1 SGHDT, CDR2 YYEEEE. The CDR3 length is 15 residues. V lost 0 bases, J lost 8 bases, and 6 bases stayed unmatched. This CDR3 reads CASSLEGQGRDEQFF. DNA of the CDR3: TGTGCCAGCAGCTTGGAGGGACAGGGAAGGGATGAGCAGTTCTTC.

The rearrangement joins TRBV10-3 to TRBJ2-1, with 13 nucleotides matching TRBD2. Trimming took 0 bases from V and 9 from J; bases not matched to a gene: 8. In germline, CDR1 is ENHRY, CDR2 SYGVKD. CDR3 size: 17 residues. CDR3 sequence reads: CAISESSGLAGASEQFF. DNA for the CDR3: TGTGCCATCAGTGAGTCGTCTGGACTAGCGGGAGCGAGTGAGCAGTTCTTC.

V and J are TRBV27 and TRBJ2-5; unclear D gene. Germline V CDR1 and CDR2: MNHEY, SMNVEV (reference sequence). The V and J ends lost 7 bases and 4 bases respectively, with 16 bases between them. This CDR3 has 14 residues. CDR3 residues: CASTPRPGSETQYF. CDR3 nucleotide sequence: TGTGCCAGCACTCCACGACCCGGATCAGAGACCCAGTACTTC.

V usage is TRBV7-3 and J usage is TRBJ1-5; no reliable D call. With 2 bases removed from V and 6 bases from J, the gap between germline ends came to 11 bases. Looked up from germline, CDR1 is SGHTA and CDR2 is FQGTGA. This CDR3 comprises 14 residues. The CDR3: CASSLWQTSQPQHF. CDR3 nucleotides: TGTGCCAGCAGCTTATGGCAGACTAGTCAGCCCCAGCATTTT.

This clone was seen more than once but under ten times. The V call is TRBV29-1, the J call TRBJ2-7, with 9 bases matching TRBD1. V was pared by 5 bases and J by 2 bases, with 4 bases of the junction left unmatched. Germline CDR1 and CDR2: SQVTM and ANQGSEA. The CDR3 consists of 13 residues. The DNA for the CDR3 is TGCAGCGTTTGGACAGGGGAAACCTACGAGCAGTACTTC. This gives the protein CSVWTGETYEQYF.

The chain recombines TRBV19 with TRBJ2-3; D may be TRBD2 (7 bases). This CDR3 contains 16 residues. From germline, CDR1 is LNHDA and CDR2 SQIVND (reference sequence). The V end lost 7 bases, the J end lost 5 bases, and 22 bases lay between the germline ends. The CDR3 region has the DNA TGTGCCAGTACCCCATTAGGGGGGGGATACGTAGATACGCAGTATTTT. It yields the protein CASTPLGGGYVDTQYF.

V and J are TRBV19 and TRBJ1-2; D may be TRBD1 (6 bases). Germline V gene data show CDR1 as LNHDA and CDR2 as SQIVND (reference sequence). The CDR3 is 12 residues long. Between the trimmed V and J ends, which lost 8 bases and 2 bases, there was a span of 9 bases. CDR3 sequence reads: CASRQENYGYTF. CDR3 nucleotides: TGTGCCAGTCGACAGGAGAACTATGGCTACACCTTC.

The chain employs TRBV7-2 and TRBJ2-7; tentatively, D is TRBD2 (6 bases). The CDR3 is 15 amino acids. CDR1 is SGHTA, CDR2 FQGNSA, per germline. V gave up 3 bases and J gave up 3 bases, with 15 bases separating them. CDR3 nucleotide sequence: TGTGCCAGCAGCTTGAGGCTCTGGGGGGTCTACGAGCAGTACTTC. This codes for CASSLRLWGVYEQYF.

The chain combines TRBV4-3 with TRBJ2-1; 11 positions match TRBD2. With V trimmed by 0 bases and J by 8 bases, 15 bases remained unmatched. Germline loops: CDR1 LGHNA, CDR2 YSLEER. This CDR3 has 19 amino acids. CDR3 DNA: TGCGCCAGCAGCCAAGATGGGGTAGCGGGAGGGTTCGTTGGCGATGAGCAGTTCTTC. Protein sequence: CASSQDGVAGGFVGDEQFF.

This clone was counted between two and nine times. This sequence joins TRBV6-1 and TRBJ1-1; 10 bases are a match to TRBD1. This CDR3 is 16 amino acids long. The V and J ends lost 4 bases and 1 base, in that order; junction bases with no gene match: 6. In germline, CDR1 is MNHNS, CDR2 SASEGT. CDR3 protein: CASSGQGAVGNTEAFF. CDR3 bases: TGTGCCAGCAGTGGACAGGGGGCAGTGGGGAACACTGAAGCTTTCTTT.

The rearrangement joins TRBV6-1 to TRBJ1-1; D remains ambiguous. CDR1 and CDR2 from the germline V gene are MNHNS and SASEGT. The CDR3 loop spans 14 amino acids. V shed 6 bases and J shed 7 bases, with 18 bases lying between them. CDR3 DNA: TGTGCCAGCAGGCTGAGACACGAAGAGTTTGAAGCTTTCTTT. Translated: CASRLRHEEFEAFF.

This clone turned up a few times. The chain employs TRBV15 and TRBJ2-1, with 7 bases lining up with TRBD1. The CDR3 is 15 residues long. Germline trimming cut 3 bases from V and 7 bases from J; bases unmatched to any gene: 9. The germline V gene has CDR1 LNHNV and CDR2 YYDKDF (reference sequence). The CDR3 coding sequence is TGTGCCACCAGCAGGATAACAGGGGTCGGGAATGAGCAGTTCTTC. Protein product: CATSRITGVGNEQFF.

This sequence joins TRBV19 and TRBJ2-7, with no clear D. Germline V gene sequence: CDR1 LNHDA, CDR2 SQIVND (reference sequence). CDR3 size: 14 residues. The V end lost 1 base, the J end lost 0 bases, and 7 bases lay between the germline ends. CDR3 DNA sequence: TGTGCCAGTAGTATAGCTCAAAACTCCTACGAGCAGTACTTC. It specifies CASSIAQNSYEQYF. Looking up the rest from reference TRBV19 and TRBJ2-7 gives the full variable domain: DGGITQSPKYLFRKEGQNVTLSCEQNLNHDAMYWYRQDPGQGLRLIYYSQIVNDFQKGDIAEGYSVSREKKESFPLTVTSAQKNPTAFYLCASSIAQNSYEQYFGPGTRLTVT.

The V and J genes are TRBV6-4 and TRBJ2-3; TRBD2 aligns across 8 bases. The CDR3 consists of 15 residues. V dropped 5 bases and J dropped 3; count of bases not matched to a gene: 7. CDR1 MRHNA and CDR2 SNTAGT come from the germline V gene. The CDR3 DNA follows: TGTGCCAGCAGTCCCAGCGGGAGCCCTACAGATACGCAGTATTTT. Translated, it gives CASSPSGSPTDTQYF.

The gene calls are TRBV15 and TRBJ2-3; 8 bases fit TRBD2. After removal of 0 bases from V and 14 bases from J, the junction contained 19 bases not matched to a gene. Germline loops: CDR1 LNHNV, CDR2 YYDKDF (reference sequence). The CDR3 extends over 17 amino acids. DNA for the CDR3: TGTGCCACCAGCAGAGAGTCAGACAGGAGATCCGGGACTAGGGTGTATTTT. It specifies CATSRESDRRSGTRVYF.

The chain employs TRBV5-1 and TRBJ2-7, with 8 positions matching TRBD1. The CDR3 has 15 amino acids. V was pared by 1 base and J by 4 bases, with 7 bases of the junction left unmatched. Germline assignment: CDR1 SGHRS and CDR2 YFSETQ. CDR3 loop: CASSLSSRDRYEQYF. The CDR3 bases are TGCGCCAGCAGCTTGTCCTCTCGGGACAGGTACGAGCAGTACTTC.

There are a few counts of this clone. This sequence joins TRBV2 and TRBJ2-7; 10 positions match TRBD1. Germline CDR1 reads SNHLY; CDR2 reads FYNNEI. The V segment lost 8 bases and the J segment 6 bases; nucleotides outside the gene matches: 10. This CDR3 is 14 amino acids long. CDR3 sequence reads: CASLPGQGLVEQYF. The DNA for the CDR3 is TGTGCCAGCTTACCGGGACAGGGGTTGGTCGAGCAGTACTTC.

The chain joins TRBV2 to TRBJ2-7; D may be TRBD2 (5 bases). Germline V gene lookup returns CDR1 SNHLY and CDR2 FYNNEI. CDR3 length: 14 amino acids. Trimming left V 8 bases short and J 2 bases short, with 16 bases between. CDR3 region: CASSGKAGTYEQYF. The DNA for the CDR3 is TGTGCCAGCTCCGGGAAGGCGGGCACCTACGAGCAGTACTTC.

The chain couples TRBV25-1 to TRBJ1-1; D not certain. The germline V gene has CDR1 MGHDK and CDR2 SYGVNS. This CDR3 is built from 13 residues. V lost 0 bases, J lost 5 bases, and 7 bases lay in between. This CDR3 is CASSEYSPTEAFF. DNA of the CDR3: TGTGCCAGCAGTGAATATAGCCCAACTGAAGCTTTCTTT.

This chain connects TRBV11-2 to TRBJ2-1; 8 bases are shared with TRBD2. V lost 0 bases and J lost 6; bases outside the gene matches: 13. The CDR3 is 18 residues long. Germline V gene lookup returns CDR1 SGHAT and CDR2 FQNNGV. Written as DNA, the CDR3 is TGTGCCAGCAGCTTAGAAGGGCGGGCGGGAGGACGCGGCAATGAGCAGTTCTTC. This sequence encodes CASSLEGRAGGRGNEQFF.

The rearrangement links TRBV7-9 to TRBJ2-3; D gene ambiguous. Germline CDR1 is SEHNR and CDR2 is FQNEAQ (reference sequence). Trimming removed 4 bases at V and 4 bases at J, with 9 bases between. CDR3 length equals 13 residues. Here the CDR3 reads CASSYPIPDTQYF. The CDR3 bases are TGTGCCAGCAGCTACCCAATCCCAGATACGCAGTATTTT.

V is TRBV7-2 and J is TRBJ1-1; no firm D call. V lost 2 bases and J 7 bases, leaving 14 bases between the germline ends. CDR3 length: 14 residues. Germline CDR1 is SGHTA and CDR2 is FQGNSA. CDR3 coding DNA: TGTGCCAGCAGCTTAACAGAATCCGCCCTTGAAGCTTTCTTT. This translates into CASSLTESALEAFF.

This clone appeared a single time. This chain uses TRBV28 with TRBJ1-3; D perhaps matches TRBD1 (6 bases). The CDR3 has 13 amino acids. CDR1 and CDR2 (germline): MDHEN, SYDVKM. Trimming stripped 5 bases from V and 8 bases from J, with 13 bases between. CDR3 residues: CASSALQGYTIYF. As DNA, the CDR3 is TGTGCCAGCAGTGCCCTACAGGGTTACACCATATATTTT.

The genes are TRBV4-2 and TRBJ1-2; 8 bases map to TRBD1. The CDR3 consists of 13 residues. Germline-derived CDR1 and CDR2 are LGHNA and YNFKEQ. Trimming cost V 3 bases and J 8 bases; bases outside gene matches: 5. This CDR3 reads CASSQDRERGYTF. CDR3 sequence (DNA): TGTGCCAGCAGCCAGGACAGGGAAAGAGGCTACACCTTC.